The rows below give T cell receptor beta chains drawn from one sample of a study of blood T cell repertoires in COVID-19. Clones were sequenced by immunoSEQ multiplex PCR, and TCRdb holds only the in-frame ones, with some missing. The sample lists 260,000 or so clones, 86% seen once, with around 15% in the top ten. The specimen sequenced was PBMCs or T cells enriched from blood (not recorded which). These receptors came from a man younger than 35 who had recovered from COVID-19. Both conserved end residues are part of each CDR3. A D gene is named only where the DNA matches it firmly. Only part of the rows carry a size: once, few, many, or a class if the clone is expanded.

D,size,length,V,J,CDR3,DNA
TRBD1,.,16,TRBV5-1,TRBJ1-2,CASSLRPDRGNYGYTF,TGCGCCAGCAGCTTGAGGCCGGACAGGGGCAACTATGGCTACACCTTC
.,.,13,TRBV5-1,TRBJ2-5,CASSFRGEETQYF,TGCGCCAGCAGTTTCAGGGGGGAAGAGACCCAGTACTTC
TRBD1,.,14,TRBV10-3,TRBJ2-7,CAISAGDSNYEQYF,TGTGCCATCAGCGCAGGGGACAGTAACTACGAGCAGTACTTC
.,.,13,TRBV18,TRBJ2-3,CASSPLSTDTQYF,TGTGCCAGCTCACCACTAAGCACAGATACGCAGTATTTT
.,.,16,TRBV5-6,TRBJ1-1,CASSLYRAGGNTEAFF,TGTGCCAGCAGCTTGTACAGGGCTGGGGGGAACACTGAAGCTTTCTTT
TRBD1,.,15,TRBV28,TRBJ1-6,CASREPGGFDSPLHF,TGTGCCAGCAGGGAGCCAGGGGGTTTCGATAGTCCCCTCCACTTT
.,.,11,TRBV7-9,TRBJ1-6,CASPLGAAFHF,TGTGCCAGCCCGTTAGGGGCAGCTTTTCACTTT
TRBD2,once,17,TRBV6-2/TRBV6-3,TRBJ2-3,CASSPGLAGEVGDTQYF,TGTGCCAGCAGCCCTGGACTAGCGGGAGAAGTGGGAGATACGCAGTATTTT
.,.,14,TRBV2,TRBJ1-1,CASSSRGMNTEAFF,TGTGCCAGCTCCTCTCGGGGGATGAACACTGAAGCTTTCTTT
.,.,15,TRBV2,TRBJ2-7,CASSVLDSSSYEQYF,TGTGCCAGCAGTGTCTTGGACAGTAGCTCCTACGAGCAGTACTTC
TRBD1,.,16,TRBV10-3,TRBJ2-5,CAISKDTTGPGETQYF,TGTGCCATCAGTAAGGACACGACAGGGCCAGGAGAGACCCAGTACTTC
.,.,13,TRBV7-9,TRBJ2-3,CASSLWGLGAQYF,TGTGCCAGCAGCTTATGGGGACTGGGAGCGCAGTATTTT
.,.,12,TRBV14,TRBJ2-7,CASSHGSGEQYF,TGTGCCAGCAGCCACGGGTCTGGCGAGCAGTACTTC
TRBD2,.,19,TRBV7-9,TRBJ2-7,CASSSTGLAGATGVGEQYF,TGTGCCAGCAGCTCTACTGGACTAGCGGGAGCGACCGGCGTCGGCGAGCAGTACTTC
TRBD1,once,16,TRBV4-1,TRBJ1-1,CASSQIEGAEVTEAFF,TGCGCCAGCAGCCAAATCGAGGGGGCTGAAGTCACTGAAGCTTTCTTT